The clone carrying this T cell receptor (beta chain) was seen once. Its antigen is still unknown. The data were taken from a study of cytomegalovirus exposure and HLA in healthy donors. Overall study findings and caveats: Indistinguishability led to the exclusion of some V segments, TRBV6-2 and TRBV6-3 included.

The V gene lost 5 bases and the J gene lost 2 bases, with 10 bases spanning the gap. There are 13 residues in the CDR3. The germline V gene encodes CDR1 MNHEY and CDR2 SMNVEV (reference sequence). PCR was performed using 60 Vbeta and 13 Jbeta primers. Sequenced by immunoSEQ multiplex PCR; TCRdb stores in-frame clones only, minus some. Here the sample spans 150,000 or so clones, around two thirds being singletons. J is TRBJ2-7 and V is TRBV27; possibly TRBD2 for D (5 bases). The sample comprised PBMCs. This clonotype originated in a man aged 30-40 years in good health and CMV-seropositive. The CDR3 nucleotides read TGTGCCAGCAGTCCGACTACCACCTACGAGCAGTACTTC. This sequence encodes CASSPTTTYEQYF.